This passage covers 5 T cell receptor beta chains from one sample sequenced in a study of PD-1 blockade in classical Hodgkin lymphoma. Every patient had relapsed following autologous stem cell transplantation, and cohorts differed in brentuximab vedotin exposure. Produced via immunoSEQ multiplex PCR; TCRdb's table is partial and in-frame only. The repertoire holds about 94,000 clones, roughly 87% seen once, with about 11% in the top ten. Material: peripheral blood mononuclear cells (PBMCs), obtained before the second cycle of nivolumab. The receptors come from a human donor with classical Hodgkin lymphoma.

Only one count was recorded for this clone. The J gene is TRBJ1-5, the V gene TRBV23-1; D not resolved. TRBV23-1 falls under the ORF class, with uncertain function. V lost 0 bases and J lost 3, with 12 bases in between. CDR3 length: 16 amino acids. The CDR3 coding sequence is TGCGCCAGCAGTCAATCGCGGGAGGATGACAATCAGCCCCAGCATTTT. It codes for CASSQSREDDNQPQHF.

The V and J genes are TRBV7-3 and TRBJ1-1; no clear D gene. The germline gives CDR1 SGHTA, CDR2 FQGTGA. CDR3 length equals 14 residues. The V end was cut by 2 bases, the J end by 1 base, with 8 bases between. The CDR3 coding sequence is TGTGCCAGCAGCTTAGCGAGGGAGAACACTGAAGCTTTCTTT. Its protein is CASSLARENTEAFF.

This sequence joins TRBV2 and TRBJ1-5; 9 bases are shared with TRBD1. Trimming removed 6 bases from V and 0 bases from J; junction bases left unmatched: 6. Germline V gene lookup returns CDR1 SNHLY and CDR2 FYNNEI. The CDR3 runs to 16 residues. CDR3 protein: CASRDGQGYSNQPQHF. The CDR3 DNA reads TGTGCCAGCAGGGACGGACAGGGGTATAGCAATCAGCCCCAGCATTTT.

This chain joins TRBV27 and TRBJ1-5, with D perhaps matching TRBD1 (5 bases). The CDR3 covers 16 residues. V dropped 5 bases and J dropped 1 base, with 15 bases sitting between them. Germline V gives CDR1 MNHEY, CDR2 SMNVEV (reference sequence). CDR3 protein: CASSPGTLGSNQPQHF. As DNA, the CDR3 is TGTGCCAGCAGTCCCGGGACCTTGGGGAGCAATCAGCCCCAGCATTTT.

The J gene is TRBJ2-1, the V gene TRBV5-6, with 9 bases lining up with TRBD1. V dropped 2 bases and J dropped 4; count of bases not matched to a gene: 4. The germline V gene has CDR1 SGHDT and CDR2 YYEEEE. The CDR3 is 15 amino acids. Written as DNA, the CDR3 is TGTGCCAGCAGCTTTACAGGGGGCAAATACAATGAGCAGTTCTTC. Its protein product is CASSFTGGKYNEQFF.